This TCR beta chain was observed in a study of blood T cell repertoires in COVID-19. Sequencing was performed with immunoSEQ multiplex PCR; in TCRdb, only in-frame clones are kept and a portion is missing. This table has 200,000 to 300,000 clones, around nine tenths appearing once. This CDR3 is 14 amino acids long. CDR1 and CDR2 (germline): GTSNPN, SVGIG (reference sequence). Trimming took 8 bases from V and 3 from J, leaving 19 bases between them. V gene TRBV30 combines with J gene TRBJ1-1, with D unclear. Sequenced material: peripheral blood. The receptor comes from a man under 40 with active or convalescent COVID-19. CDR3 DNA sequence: TGTGCCGCGGAAGCCCTTAGGAAGGACACTGAAGCTTTCTTT. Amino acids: CAAEALRKDTEAFF. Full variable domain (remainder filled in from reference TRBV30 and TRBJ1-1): SQTIHQWPATLVQPVGSPLSLECTVEGTSNPNLYWYRQAAGRGLQLLFYSVGIGQISSEVPQNLSASRPQDRQFILSSKKLLLSDSGFYLCAAEALRKDTEAFFGQGTRLTVV.